Listed here are 23 T cell receptor beta chains from one sample, sequenced in a study of control samples from healthy donors and cancer patients (dated by TCRdb to about 2020). The method behind the library was the immunoSEQ multiplex PCR assay. Entries here come from immuneACCESS through TCRdb and include only in-frame sequences with V and J called. Some clones fail to appear in such tables; in the studies checked, an unresolved V gene covers under half of the shortfall, and the cause of the remainder is unknown. The sample includes 100,000 to 120,000 clones, with 70% to 85% observed a single time. Together, the top ten hold roughly 6.5% of the sample. The sample taken for sequencing was blood. Every receptor here comes from a man younger than 35 in good health.

The CDR3 bases are TGTGCCAGCAGCGTAGGGGACAGGGGAAATGAGCAGTTCTTC. This codes for CASSVGDRGNEQFF. This sequence joins TRBV9 and TRBJ2-1; 10 nucleotides line up with TRBD1. This CDR3 region has 14 residues. Germline CDR1 SGDLS, CDR2 YYNGEE. The V gene end was trimmed by 0 bases and the J gene end by 7 bases; junction bases not matched to a gene: 1.

The genes are TRBV29-1 and TRBJ1-1; weak D call: TRBD1 (5 bases). CDR3 length: 15 residues. In germline, CDR1 is SQVTM, CDR2 ANQGSEA. With 4 bases removed from V and 5 bases from J, the gap between germline ends came to 20 bases. The DNA for the CDR3 is TGCAGCGTTGGAGGGCGGCCCGGGGCCGGGACTGAAGCTTTCTTT. Translated: CSVGGRPGAGTEAFF.

The chain has TRBV30 and TRBJ1-1; tentative D call: TRBD1 (6 bases). This CDR3 spans 16 amino acids. Germline loops: CDR1 GTSNPN, CDR2 SVGIG (reference sequence). The V and J ends lost 5 bases and 4 bases respectively, with 23 bases between them. CDR3 nucleotides: TGTGCCTGGCGACCGGGACAAATCCTTAGGGGCACTGAAGCTTTCTTT. This gives the protein CAWRPGQILRGTEAFF.

The chain combines TRBV10-2 with TRBJ2-4; D may correspond to TRBD1 or TRBD2 (5 bases each). Per germline, CDR1 WSHSY and CDR2 SAAADI. The V end was cut by 6 bases, the J end by 7 bases, with 10 bases between. There are 12 residues in the CDR3. The CDR3 DNA reads TGCGCCAGCAGGTCGGGGCCGAACATTCAGTACTTC. Its translation: CASRSGPNIQYF.

In regard to this clone: This sample includes further DNA sequences coding for the same CDR3. The CDR3 spells CASSSSGLAGGTGELFF. As DNA, the CDR3 is TGTGCCAGCAGCTCATCGGGACTAGCGGGGGGAACCGGGGAGCTGTTTTTT. The chain is built from TRBV7-8 and TRBJ2-2, with TRBD2 matching over 15 bases. The CDR3 runs to 17 residues. The V and J ends lost 4 bases and 5 bases, in that order; junction bases with no gene match: 5. Germline V CDR1 and CDR2: SGHVS, FQNEAQ.

This chain connects TRBV3-1 (or the pseudogene TRBV3-2) to TRBJ1-2; D remains unclear. Deletions cut 0 bases from V and 0 bases from J, with 17 bases between. The CDR3 covers 18 residues. Germline V lookup: CDR1 LGHDT, CDR2 YNNKEL (reference sequence). This CDR3 is CASSQDGWPRPANYGYTF. As DNA, the CDR3 is TGTGCCAGCAGCCAAGATGGTTGGCCGAGGCCGGCTAACTATGGCTACACCTTC.

The chain is built from TRBV5-4 and TRBJ2-1; D is unresolved. This CDR3 comprises 13 residues. The V and J ends lost 0 bases and 4 bases respectively, with 5 bases between them. Germline V lookup: CDR1 SGHNT, CDR2 YYREEE (reference sequence). The CDR3 region has the DNA TGTGCCAGCAGCTTGGAAGTATACAATGAGCAGTTCTTC. Amino acid sequence: CASSLEVYNEQFF.

The chain employs TRBV6-4 and TRBJ2-3; TRBD2 matches 10 bases. The germline gives CDR1 MRHNA, CDR2 SNTAGT. CDR3 length: 15 residues. J gave up 2 bases and V 6 bases, and 5 bases lay outside the gene matches. CDR3 in DNA: TGTGCCAGCAGCGTACTAGCGGGGCCCACAGATACGCAGTATTTT. This gives the protein CASSVLAGPTDTQYF.

The chain combines TRBV7-9 with TRBJ2-5; tentatively, D is TRBD1 (6 bases). Germline V gene sequence: CDR1 SEHNR, CDR2 FQNEAQ (reference sequence). The V gene lost 4 bases and the J gene lost 1 base, with 13 bases spanning the gap. CDR3 length: 15 amino acids. The CDR3 sequence: CASSSGDRFQETQYF. CDR3 coding DNA: TGTGCCAGCAGCTCCGGAGACAGGTTCCAAGAGACCCAGTACTTC.

This clone was counted ten times or more. V is TRBV2 and J is TRBJ1-1; D gene unclear. Germline values: CDR1 SNHLY, CDR2 FYNNEI. This CDR3 spans 13 amino acids. Trimming left V 4 bases short and J 4 bases short, with 10 bases between. The DNA for the CDR3 is TGTGCCAGCAGTGTGGAGATATCCACTGAAGCTTTCTTT. Its protein is CASSVEISTEAFF.

This rearrangement joins TRBV15 to TRBJ1-1; TRBD1 is a possible D gene (5 bases). The CDR3 is 13 residues long. V gave up 7 bases and J gave up 0 bases, with 9 bases separating them. Germline CDR1 and CDR2: LNHNV and YYDKDF (reference sequence). CDR3 coding DNA: TGTGCCACCACCGCGGACATGAACACTGAAGCTTTCTTT. This codes for CATTADMNTEAFF.

The chain combines TRBV30 with TRBJ1-2, with D uncertain. This CDR3 is 13 amino acids long. Germline CDR1 reads GTSNPN; CDR2 reads SVGIG (reference sequence). V lost 0 bases and J lost 6, with 11 bases in between. DNA for the CDR3: TGTGCCTGGAGTGTACAAAACAGCCATGGCTACACCTTC. Protein sequence: CAWSVQNSHGYTF.

Note on this clone: Its ends do not fully match the called genes, so a read error is possible. This chain uses TRBV2 with TRBJ1-2, with D unclear. The CDR3 is 11 residues long. CDR1 SNHLY and CDR2 FYNNEI come from the germline V gene. The CDR3 region has the DNA TGTGCCAGCAGTGATTTCGGGCAGCCCGACTTC. This encodes CASSDFGQPDF.

V usage is TRBV6-4 and J usage is TRBJ2-2; D unclear. The CDR3 is 13 residues long. Germline-derived CDR1 and CDR2 are MRHNA and SNTAGT. The ends were cut back, 4 bases at V and 7 bases at J, with 10 bases in the middle. The CDR3 region has the DNA TGTGCCAGCAGTGGAATGGCGAACGGGGAGCTGTTTTTT. As protein: CASSGMANGELFF.

This clone was found once. This chain joins TRBV5-1 and TRBJ2-3; D is perhaps TRBD1 (6 bases). The V gene's germline CDR1 is SGHRS and CDR2 YFSETQ. V lost 0 bases and J lost 1, with 6 bases in between. The CDR3 sequence is 14 residues long. The CDR3 here is CASSLGGRTDTQYF. The CDR3 region has the DNA TGCGCCAGCAGCTTGGGGGGGCGCACAGATACGCAGTATTTT.

The chain has TRBV7-2 and TRBJ2-2; possibly TRBD1 for D (7 bases). The germline gives CDR1 SGHTA, CDR2 FQGNSA. Trimming removed 5 bases from V and 1 base from J, with 14 bases in between. The CDR3 contains 16 residues. As DNA, the CDR3 is TGTGCCAGCAGCCCCCGGAGGGACAGGAACACCGGGGAGCTGTTTTTT. This gives the protein CASSPRRDRNTGELFF.

The rearrangement links TRBV18 to TRBJ2-5; 10 positions match TRBD1. The CDR3 sequence is 15 residues long. The V gene's germline CDR1 is KGHSH and CDR2 LQKENI. J lost 3 bases, V lost 4 bases, and 5 bases had no gene match. The CDR3 loop reads CASSRDRGPEETQYF. The CDR3 DNA follows: TGTGCCAGCTCACGGGACAGGGGCCCGGAAGAGACCCAGTACTTC.

The chain's CDR3 is CASRDLNYEQYV. The CDR3 DNA is TGCGCCTCCCGGGACTTGAACTACGAGCAGTACGTC. V is TRBV10-2 and J is TRBJ2-7, with TRBD2 as a possible D gene (6 bases). From germline, CDR1 is WSHSY and CDR2 SAAADI. The V and J ends lost 11 bases and 3 bases respectively, with 14 bases between them. There are 12 residues in the CDR3.

The chain carries TRBV16 and TRBJ1-3, with 10 bases matching TRBD1. Trimming cost V 3 bases and J 0 bases; bases outside gene matches: 8. The CDR3 is 18 residues long. The V gene's germline CDR1 is KGHSY and CDR2 FQNENV. CDR3 DNA: TGTGCCAGCAGCCACTTGCTGCGGACAGGGGGCTCTGGAAACACCATATATTTT. This translates into CASSHLLRTGGSGNTIYF.

The rearrangement links TRBV5-1 to TRBJ1-1; possible D gene TRBD1, 6 bases. Trimming cost V 3 bases and J 0 bases, with 6 bases left between them. Germline V lookup: CDR1 SGHRS, CDR2 YFSETQ. CDR3 length equals 13 residues. The CDR3 DNA reads TGCGCCAGCAGCTGGACAGTGAACACTGAAGCTTTCTTT. Its translation is CASSWTVNTEAFF.

This chain links TRBV5-4 with TRBJ2-6; TRBD2 might be the D (5 bases). Germline V lookup: CDR1 SGHNT, CDR2 YYREEE (reference sequence). V gave up 0 bases and J gave up 2 bases, with 6 bases separating them. The CDR3 runs 15 residues. CDR3 protein: CASSLGGPGANVLTF. CDR3 coding DNA: TGTGCCAGCAGCTTGGGAGGGCCTGGGGCCAACGTCCTGACTTTC. The full variable domain, with the rest looked up from reference TRBV5-4 and TRBJ2-6, is ETGVTQSPTHLIKTRGQQVTLRCSSQSGHNTVSWYQQALGQGPQFIFQYYREEENGRGNFPPRFSGLQFPNYSSELNVNALELDDSALYLCASSLGGPGANVLTFGAGSRLTVL.

The V call is TRBV18, the J call TRBJ1-4, with D hard to call. The V end lost 10 bases, the J end lost 7 bases, and 4 bases lay between the germline ends. There are 9 residues in the CDR3. CDR1 and CDR2 from the germline V gene are KGHSH and LQKENI. The CDR3 region is CATPEKLFF. As DNA, the CDR3 is TGTGCCACCCCTGAAAAACTGTTTTTT.

The chain is built from TRBV6-5 and TRBJ1-1, with TRBD1 identical over 7 bases. The V gene end was trimmed by 2 bases and the J gene end by 6 bases; junction bases not matched to a gene: 6. The CDR3 extends over 14 amino acids. Germline-derived CDR1 and CDR2 are MNHEY and SVGAGI. The CDR3 region is CASSYQTGRAEAFF. The CDR3 nucleotides are TGTGCCAGCAGTTACCAGACAGGGAGGGCTGAAGCTTTCTTT.